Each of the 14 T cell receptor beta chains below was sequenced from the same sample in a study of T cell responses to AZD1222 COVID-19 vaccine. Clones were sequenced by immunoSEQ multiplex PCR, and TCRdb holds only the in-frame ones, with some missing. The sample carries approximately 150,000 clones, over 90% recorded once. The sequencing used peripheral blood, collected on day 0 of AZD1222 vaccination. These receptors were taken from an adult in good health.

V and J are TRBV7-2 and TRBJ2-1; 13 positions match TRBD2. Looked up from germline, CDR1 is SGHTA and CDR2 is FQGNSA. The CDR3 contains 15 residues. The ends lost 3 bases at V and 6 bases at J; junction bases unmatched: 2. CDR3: CASSFRLAGGNEQFF. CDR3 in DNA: TGTGCCAGCAGCTTTAGACTAGCGGGGGGCAATGAGCAGTTCTTC.

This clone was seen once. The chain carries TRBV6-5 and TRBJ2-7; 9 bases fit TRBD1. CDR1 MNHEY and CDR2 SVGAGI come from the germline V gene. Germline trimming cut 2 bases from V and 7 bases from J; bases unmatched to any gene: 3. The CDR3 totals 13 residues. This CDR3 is CASSYRDREEQYF. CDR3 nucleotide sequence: TGTGCCAGCAGTTACCGGGACAGGGAAGAGCAGTACTTC.

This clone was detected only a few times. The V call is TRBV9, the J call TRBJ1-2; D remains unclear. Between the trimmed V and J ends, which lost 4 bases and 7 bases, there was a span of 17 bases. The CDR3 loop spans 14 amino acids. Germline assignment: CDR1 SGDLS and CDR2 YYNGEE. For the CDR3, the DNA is TGTGCCAGCAGCCGTCAGAATGGGGTATCTGGCTACACCTTC. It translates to CASSRQNGVSGYTF.

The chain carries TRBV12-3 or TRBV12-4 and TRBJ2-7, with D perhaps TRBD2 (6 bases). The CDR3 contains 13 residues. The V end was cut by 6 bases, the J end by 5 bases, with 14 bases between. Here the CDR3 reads CASSIAVRNEQYF. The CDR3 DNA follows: TGTGCCAGCAGCATAGCGGTGAGGAACGAGCAGTACTTC.

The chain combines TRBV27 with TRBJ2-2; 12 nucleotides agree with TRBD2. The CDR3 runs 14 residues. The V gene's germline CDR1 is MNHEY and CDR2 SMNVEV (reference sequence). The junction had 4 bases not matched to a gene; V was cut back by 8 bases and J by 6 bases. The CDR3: CASWTSGTAGELFF. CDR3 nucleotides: TGTGCCAGCTGGACTAGCGGGACGGCCGGGGAGCTGTTTTTT.

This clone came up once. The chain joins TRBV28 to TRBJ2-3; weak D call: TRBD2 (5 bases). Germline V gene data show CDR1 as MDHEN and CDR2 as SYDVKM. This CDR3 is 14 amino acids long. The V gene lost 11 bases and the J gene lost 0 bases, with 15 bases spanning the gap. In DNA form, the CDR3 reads TGTGCCCTTAGCTCGGACTCTAGCACAGATACGCAGTATTTT. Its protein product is CALSSDSSTDTQYF.

In nucleotides, the CDR3 is TGTGCCAGTAACGTCAGGGGAGGCAATCAGCCCCAGCATTTT. Its protein is CASNVRGGNQPQHF. The chain recombines TRBV19 with TRBJ1-5, with D maybe TRBD1 (6 bases). V was trimmed by 7 bases and J by 2 bases, leaving 12 bases between them. The CDR3 spans 14 residues. Per germline, CDR1 LNHDA and CDR2 SQIVND (reference sequence). The full variable domain, with the rest looked up from reference TRBV19 and TRBJ1-5, is DGGITQSPKYLFRKEGQNVTLSCEQNLNHDAMYWYRQDPGQGLRLIYYSQIVNDFQKGDIAEGYSVSREKKESFPLTVTSAQKNPTAFYLCASNVRGGNQPQHFGDGTRLSIL.

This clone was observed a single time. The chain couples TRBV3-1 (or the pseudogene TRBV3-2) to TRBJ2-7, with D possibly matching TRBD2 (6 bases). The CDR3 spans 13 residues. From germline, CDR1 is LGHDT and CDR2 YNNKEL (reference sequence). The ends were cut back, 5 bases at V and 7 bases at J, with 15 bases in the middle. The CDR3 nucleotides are TGTGCCAGCAGCGCGCCAGGGACTCATGAGCAGTACTTC. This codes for CASSAPGTHEQYF.

The CDR3 DNA reads as TGCGCCAGCAGCTTGGCGCCAGGACAGGCGCCTGAAGCTTTCTTT. This gives the protein CASSLAPGQAPEAFF. The V gene is TRBV5-1, the J gene TRBJ1-1; 7 positions agree with TRBD1. J lost 6 bases, V lost 0 bases, and 8 bases had no gene match. The CDR3 runs to 15 residues. The germline V gene encodes CDR1 SGHRS and CDR2 YFSETQ.

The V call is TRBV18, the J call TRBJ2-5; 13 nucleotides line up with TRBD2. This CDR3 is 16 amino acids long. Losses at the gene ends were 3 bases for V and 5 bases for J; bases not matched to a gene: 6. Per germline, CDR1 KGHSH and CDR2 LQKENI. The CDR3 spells CASSPRGTSGVETQYF. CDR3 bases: TGTGCCAGCTCACCCCGCGGGACTAGCGGGGTCGAGACCCAGTACTTC.

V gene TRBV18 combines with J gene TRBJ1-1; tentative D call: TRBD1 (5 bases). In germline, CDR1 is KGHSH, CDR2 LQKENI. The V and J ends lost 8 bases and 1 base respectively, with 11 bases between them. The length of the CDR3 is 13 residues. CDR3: CASTSTANTEAFF. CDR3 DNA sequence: TGTGCCAGCACCTCGACAGCGAACACTGAAGCTTTCTTT. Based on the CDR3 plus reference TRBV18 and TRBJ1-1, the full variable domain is NAGVMQNPRHLVRRRGQEARLRCSPMKGHSHVYWYRQLPEEGLKFMVYLQKENIIDESGMPKERFSAEFPKEGPSILRIQQVVRGDSAAYFCASTSTANTEAFFGQGTRLTVV.

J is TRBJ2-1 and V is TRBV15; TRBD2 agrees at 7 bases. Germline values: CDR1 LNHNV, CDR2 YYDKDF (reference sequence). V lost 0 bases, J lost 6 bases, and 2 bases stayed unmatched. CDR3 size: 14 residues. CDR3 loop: CATSRDWGGNEQFF. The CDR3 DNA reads TGTGCCACCAGCAGAGATTGGGGGGGCAATGAGCAGTTCTTC.

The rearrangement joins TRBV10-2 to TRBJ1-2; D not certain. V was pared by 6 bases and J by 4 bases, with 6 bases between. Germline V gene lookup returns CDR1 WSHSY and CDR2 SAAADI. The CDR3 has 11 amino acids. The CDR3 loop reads CASSGFYGYTF. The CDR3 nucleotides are TGCGCCAGCAGCGGATTCTATGGCTACACCTTC.

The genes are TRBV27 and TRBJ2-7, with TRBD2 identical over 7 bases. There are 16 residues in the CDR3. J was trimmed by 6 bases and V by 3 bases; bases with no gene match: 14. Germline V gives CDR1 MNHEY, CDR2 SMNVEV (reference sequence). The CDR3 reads CASSFIWAGAIPEQYF. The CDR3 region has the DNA TGTGCCAGCAGTTTTATCTGGGCGGGAGCTATTCCCGAGCAGTACTTC.